Listed below are T cell receptor beta chains from one sample, sequenced in a study of coeliac disease. Using immunoSEQ multiplex PCR, the repertoire was profiled, and TCRdb retains in-frame clones only, with some absent. Of thousands of clones in the sample, 50% to 55% were seen once. Specimen: intraepithelial lymphocytes from the gut. These receptors all come from a man in his fifties or sixties with celiac disease on a gluten-free diet. CDR3s include the opening cysteine and the closing phenylalanine or tryptophan. D genes are given only for firm matches. Clone size is not always given. Where it is, it says once, few, many or a class for expanded clones.

CASTLTSNTGELFF	TGTGCCAGCACCCTGACTTCTAACACCGGGGAGCTGTTTTTT	-	-	TRBV2	TRBJ2-2
CASSQGGREFEKLFF	TGTGCCAGCAGCCAAGGCGGCAGGGAATTTGAAAAACTGTTTTTT	-	-	TRBV14	TRBJ1-4
CASSWAGQVRQEQYF	TGTGCCAGCAGTTGGGCGGGACAGGTGAGGCAAGAGCAGTACTTC	TRBD1	-	TRBV6-1	TRBJ2-7
CASSLGQVGSKFF	TGTGCCAGCAGCTTGGGACAGGTCGGGAGCAAGTTCTTC	TRBD1	once	TRBV7-8	TRBJ2-1
CASPLTLPGKTYGYTF	TGTGCCAGCCCCTTAACCTTACCAGGAAAGACCTATGGCTACACCTTC	-	-	TRBV5-4	TRBJ1-2
CASSFRGSGAYGYTF	TGTGCCAGCAGTTTCAGGGGCAGTGGGGCCTATGGCTACACCTTC	-	-	TRBV27	TRBJ1-2
CASSLRQGQGYNSPLHF	TGTGCCAGCAGCTTAAGACAGGGCCAGGGCTATAATTCACCCCTCCACTTT	TRBD1	-	TRBV7-3	TRBJ1-6
CASSLDRTSGYNEQFF	TGTGCCAGCAGCTTGGATCGCACTAGCGGATACAATGAGCAGTTCTTC	TRBD2	-	TRBV5-6	TRBJ2-1
CASSVLSGKDEQYF	TGTGCCAGCAGCGTTTTAAGCGGAAAGGACGAGCAGTACTTC	-	-	TRBV9	TRBJ2-7
CASSEILRNTEAFF	TGTGCCAGCAGTGAAATTCTGCGAAACACTGAAGCTTTCTTT	-	-	TRBV6-1	TRBJ1-1
CASSYPERTDTQYF	TGTGCCAGCAGTTACCCGGAGCGCACAGATACGCAGTATTTT	-	-	TRBV6-6	TRBJ2-3
CASSSDRESSAFF	TGTGCCAGCAGCTCCGACAGGGAGAGTTCGGCTTTCTTT	TRBD1	-	TRBV5-8	TRBJ1-1
CASSSQPGLAIPNEQFF	TGTGCCAGCAGCTCTCAACCGGGACTAGCGATCCCCAATGAGCAGTTCTTC	TRBD2	-	TRBV7-2	TRBJ2-1
CASSLSGVRGIQYF	TGCGCCAGCAGCCTTAGCGGGGTTCGGGGGATCCAGTACTTC	TRBD2	-	TRBV5-1	TRBJ2-5
CASSLRTGGNSPLHF	TGTGCCAGCAGTTTACGGACAGGGGGTAATTCACCCCTCCACTTT	TRBD1	-	TRBV27	TRBJ1-6
CASSPRTGSNTGELFF	TGTGCCAGCAGCCCAAGGACAGGGTCTAACACCGGGGAGCTGTTTTTT	TRBD1	large	TRBV7-4	TRBJ2-2
CASSQQGGTDTQYF	TGTGCCAGCAGTCAACAGGGGGGCACAGATACGCAGTATTTT	TRBD1	few	TRBV6-5	TRBJ2-3
CASSLTKNEQFF	TGCGCCAGCAGCTTGACTAAGAATGAGCAGTTCTTC	-	once	TRBV5-1	TRBJ2-1
CAWSALGNTIYF	TGTGCCTGGAGTGCTCTGGGAAACACCATATATTTT	-	few	TRBV30	TRBJ1-3
CASSSSGQLETQYF	TGTGCCAGCAGCTCATCGGGACAGCTAGAGACCCAGTACTTC	TRBD1	-	TRBV7-6	TRBJ2-5
CASRTDRDTGELFF	TGTGCCAGTAGAACGGACAGGGACACCGGGGAGCTGTTTTTT	TRBD1	-	TRBV19	TRBJ2-2
CASSVGQYGNTEAFF	TGTGCCAGCAGCGTAGGACAGTACGGGAACACTGAAGCTTTCTTT	-	few	TRBV9	TRBJ1-1
CANTRAGEGGTEAFF	TGTGCCAACACCCGGGCAGGGGAGGGCGGAACTGAAGCTTTCTTT	-	-	TRBV18	TRBJ1-1
CASSSRTETGELFF	TGCGCCAGCAGCTCACGGACAGAAACCGGGGAGCTGTTTTTT	-	-	TRBV5-1	TRBJ2-2
CASSLGGTAPGPQHF	TGCGCCAGCAGCTTGGGGGGCACCGCCCCTGGGCCCCAGCATTTT	-	-	TRBV5-1	TRBJ1-5
CASREGTSYGYTF	TGTGCCAGCAGAGAAGGGACTTCCTATGGCTACACCTTC	-	large	TRBV6-6	TRBJ1-2
CASSQARAAGGEQYF	TGTGCCAGCAGCCAGGCTAGGGCAGCAGGGGGCGAGCAGTACTTC	TRBD1	few	TRBV14	TRBJ2-7
CASSVSGGFDEQYF	TGTGCCAGCAGCGTTTCAGGGGGTTTCGACGAGCAGTACTTC	TRBD1	few	TRBV11-2	TRBJ2-7
CASSPSEYRVTGELFF	TGTGCCAGCAGCCCCAGCGAATACAGGGTCACCGGGGAGCTGTTTTTT	-	-	TRBV7-3	TRBJ2-2
CASSYPGQGQLYGYTF	TGTGCCAGCAGTTACCCCGGACAGGGACAACTCTATGGCTACACCTTC	TRBD1	-	TRBV6-6	TRBJ1-2
CASLEALANSPLHF	TGTGCCAGCCTTGAGGCGTTGGCCAATTCACCCCTCCACTTT	-	-	TRBV6-1	TRBJ1-6
CASSPRGPTEAFF	TGTGCCAGCAGCCCGAGAGGGCCCACTGAAGCTTTCTTT	-	-	TRBV7-2	TRBJ1-1
CASSQQDRGPNNEQFF	TGCGCCAGCAGCCAACAGGACAGGGGGCCAAACAATGAGCAGTTCTTC	TRBD1	-	TRBV4-3	TRBJ2-1
CASAHGNEQFF	TGTGCCAGCGCACACGGGAATGAGCAGTTCTTC	-	once	TRBV6-5	TRBJ2-1
CASSLSGGSNQPQHF	TGTGCCAGCAGCCTTTCGGGGGGAAGCAATCAGCCCCAGCATTTT	-	-	TRBV7-2	TRBJ1-5
CASSQVGVDTDTQYF	TGTGCCAGCAGCCAAGTAGGGGTGGACACAGATACGCAGTATTTT	-	-	TRBV14	TRBJ2-3
CASSKGAPSYEQYF	TGTGCCAGTAGTAAGGGGGCCCCCTCCTACGAGCAGTACTTC	TRBD1	-	TRBV19	TRBJ2-7
CASSPSGQQLNYGYTF	TGTGCCAGCTCACCCTCGGGACAGCAATTGAACTATGGCTACACCTTC	TRBD1	-	TRBV18	TRBJ1-2
CASSYSTGQGARGYTF	TGTGCCAGCAGTTACTCGACGGGACAGGGGGCGCGAGGCTACACCTTC	TRBD1	-	TRBV6-5	TRBJ1-2
CASSLVSANEQYF	TGCGCCAGCAGCTTGGTTAGCGCCAACGAGCAGTACTTC	-	-	TRBV5-1	TRBJ2-7
CASSLYPLPPREFNEQFF	TGTGCCAGCAGCTTATATCCCCTTCCGCCGCGGGAGTTCAATGAGCAGTTCTTC	TRBD2	-	TRBV7-2	TRBJ2-1
CASSWMDNYEQYF	TGTGCCAGCAGCTGGATGGACAACTACGAGCAGTACTTC	-	-	TRBV7-6	TRBJ2-7
CAISDSRTGGRTEAFF	TGTGCCATCAGTGATTCGAGGACAGGGGGCAGAACTGAAGCTTTCTTT	TRBD1	-	TRBV10-3	TRBJ1-1
CASSEAGGQDTQYF	TGTGCCAGCAGCGAAGCGGGGGGGCAAGATACGCAGTATTTT	TRBD2	-	TRBV9	TRBJ2-3